This T cell receptor beta chain was sequenced in a study of shared clonotypes between healthy human individuals. The donors, all of them Caucasian adults, lived in Nashville, Tennessee. Unmatched junction bases numbered 15, after V lost 4 bases and J lost 4 bases. Germline lookup yields CDR1 MNHNS and CDR2 SASEGT. CDR3 size: 19 residues. Here immunoSEQ multiplex PCR was the method, and the copy in TCRdb shows in-frame clones only, minus some. In the table there are 2 million to 2.5 million clones, over 85% of which are singletons. Overall study findings and caveats: The study found lower generation probabilities in non-shared clonotypes than in those shared by all four donors.

Details on this clone: The antigen remains unidentified.

The chain carries TRBV6-1 and TRBJ2-6; 8 positions agree with TRBD1. Sequences were obtained from naive CD4+ T cells from PBMCs. Subset given: CD45RA+ positively selected. The sequence came from a young man in good health. Some clones in this sample may be carry-over from other donors' samples. CDR3 nucleotides: TGTGCCAGCAGTGCTGGACAGGGCCTGCGGATGGTCGGGGCCAACGTCCTGACTTTC. It yields the protein CASSAGQGLRMVGANVLTF.